Sequencing of this T cell receptor (beta chain) was carried out in a study of read filtering for tumor transcriptome and immune sequencing. Study-wide context: Whole-transcriptome libraries were prepared after DNase treatment. Per sample, TCR-region reads ranged about 3.5 to 11 million by IR-seq, 85 to 1273 by RNA-seq.

This clonotype has ten or more counts. The germline V and J ends were trimmed by 0 bases and 0 bases, with 11 bases remaining between them. The CDR3 is 17 amino acids. Germline V gene sequence: CDR1 SGHAT, CDR2 FQNNGV. From roughly 390 ng of RNA, a library with molecular barcoded alpha/delta and beta/gamma adaptors was made. Via MiXCR, TCRdb re-called the reads, giving one row per CDR3 protein. Found here are 130,000 or so distinct CDR3 sequences, approximately 13% of them singletons; the top ten hold 7.5% to 10%. Material: a population of CD138-negative cells sorted from bone marrow. The source is a donor older than 35 with multiple myeloma. The chain is built from TRBV11-2 and TRBJ2-2; D unclear. The CDR3 protein is CASSLESADSNTGELFF. The CDR3 bases are TGTGCCAGCAGCTTAGAATCCGCCGATTCGAACACCGGGGAGCTGTTTTTT. The full variable domain, completed using reference TRBV11-2 and TRBJ2-2, is EAGVAQSPRYKIIEKRQSVAFWCNPISGHATLYWYQQILGQGPKLLIQFQNNGVVDDSQLPKDRFSAERLKGVDSTLKIQPAKLEDSAVYLCASSLESADSNTGELFFGEGSRLTVL.